Below, 25 T cell receptor beta chains from the same sample are listed, as sequenced in a study of blood T cell repertoires in COVID-19. Data came from immunoSEQ multiplex PCR; TCRdb stores just in-frame clones and leaves some out. The sample yields 390,000 or so clones, approximately 88% seen once. Material for sequencing was peripheral blood. Receptor source: a woman aged 25 to 39 with COVID-19, enrolled during active disease.

The chain is built from TRBV24-1 and TRBJ2-1; 9 bases align to TRBD1. J gave up 4 bases and V 4 bases, and 4 bases lay outside the gene matches. Germline CDR1 is KGHDR and CDR2 is SFDVKD. This CDR3 spans 15 amino acids. The CDR3 nucleotides are TGTGCCACCAGTGAGGGACAGGGTGCATACAATGAGCAGTTCTTC. Its translation is CATSEGQGAYNEQFF.

This chain connects TRBV3-1 (or the pseudogene TRBV3-2) to TRBJ2-7, with 8 bases lining up with TRBD2. Germline CDR1 and CDR2: LGHDT and YNNKEL (reference sequence). The CDR3 contains 13 residues. The trim removed 6 bases at V and 5 bases at J, leaving 6 bases unmatched. The CDR3 coding sequence is TGTGCCAGCAGTCAGGGCGGGGGGAACGAGCAGTACGTC. As protein: CASSQGGGNEQYV.

The rearrangement uses TRBV27 and TRBJ1-1; 8 bases match TRBD1. Trimming cost V 5 bases and J 4 bases; bases outside gene matches: 6. Germline CDR1 is MNHEY and CDR2 is SMNVEV (reference sequence). The CDR3 totals 14 residues. The CDR3 coding sequence is TGTGCCAGCAGTAGCAGGGGGCAGGCCACTGAAGCTTTCTTT. Protein: CASSSRGQATEAFF.

V gene TRBV4-3 combines with J gene TRBJ2-3, with D maybe TRBD1 (5 bases). V was pared by 0 bases and J by 3 bases, with 13 bases between. The CDR3 loop spans 16 amino acids. Germline values: CDR1 LGHNA, CDR2 YSLEER. CDR3 sequence reads: CASSQDPTGRTDTQYF. The CDR3, as DNA: TGCGCCAGCAGCCAAGATCCTACAGGACGGACAGATACGCAGTATTTT.

This clone was detected once. The rearrangement links TRBV28 to TRBJ1-3; 8 positions match TRBD1. Germline V gives CDR1 MDHEN, CDR2 SYDVKM. The V and J ends lost 6 bases and 9 bases, in that order; junction bases with no gene match: 7. The CDR3 loop spans 13 amino acids. CDR3 protein: CASSEPDRATIYF. The CDR3 nucleotides read TGTGCCAGCAGCGAACCGGACAGGGCCACCATATATTTT.

This chain uses TRBV5-8 with TRBJ1-4; 8 bases fit TRBD1. Germline trimming cut 3 bases from V and 5 bases from J; bases unmatched to any gene: 9. CDR1 is SGHTS and CDR2 is YDEGEE in the germline V gene. The CDR3 runs to 16 residues. CDR3 coding DNA: TGTGCCAGCAGCTGGGACAGGACCTACGGCAATGAAAAACTGTTTTTT. Translation gives CASSWDRTYGNEKLFF.

The chain uses TRBV3-1 (or the pseudogene TRBV3-2) and TRBJ2-7; D ambiguous. CDR3 length equals 12 residues. Germline CDR1 and CDR2: LGHDT and YNNKEL (reference sequence). Trimming removed 4 bases at V and 3 bases at J, with 7 bases between. The CDR3 DNA reads as TGTGCCAGCAGCCGAGCGTACTACGAGCAGTACTTC. It translates to CASSRAYYEQYF.

The chain has TRBV5-4 and TRBJ2-7; 8 nucleotides align to TRBD2. The CDR3 spans 16 residues. CDR1 SGHNT and CDR2 YYREEE come from the germline V gene (reference sequence). The V gene end was trimmed by 3 bases and the J gene end by 4 bases; junction bases not matched to a gene: 12. The CDR3 DNA is TGTGCCAGCAGCTATTGCGTAGCGGGACGACTTTACGAGCAGTACGTC. It yields the protein CASSYCVAGRLYEQYV.

This clone was recorded only once. This sequence joins TRBV2 and TRBJ2-3, with D possibly TRBD2 on 5 matching bases. The germline gives CDR1 SNHLY, CDR2 FYNNEI. The CDR3 has 14 amino acids. Trimming shortened V by 10 bases and J by 1 base, and 15 bases separated the two germline ends. The chain's CDR3 is CAIPWSGGTDTQYF. As DNA, the CDR3 is TGTGCCATCCCCTGGAGCGGAGGCACAGATACGCAGTATTTT.

This chain joins TRBV9 and TRBJ2-2, with 7 bases identical to TRBD2. The CDR3 is made up of 15 amino acids. Germline values: CDR1 SGDLS, CDR2 YYNGEE. Trimming removed 4 bases from V and 1 base from J; junction bases left unmatched: 4. For the CDR3, the DNA is TGTGCCAGCAGCCAGATAGCGGGGAACACCGGGGAGCTGTTTTTT. This codes for CASSQIAGNTGELFF.

This clone was counted only a few times. The chain recombines TRBV7-8 with TRBJ2-7, with a tentative D call TRBD2 (5 bases). Germline V lookup: CDR1 SGHVS, CDR2 FQNEAQ. Trimming shortened V by 2 bases and J by 2 bases, and 13 bases separated the two germline ends. The CDR3 contains 15 residues. The CDR3 reads CASSLSGYETYEQYV. Here the CDR3 DNA reads TGTGCCAGCAGCTTAAGCGGATATGAGACCTACGAGCAGTACGTC.

V is TRBV7-2 and J is TRBJ1-2, with a possible D match to TRBD1 (6 bases). V lost 6 bases and J 3 bases, leaving 11 bases between the germline ends. This CDR3 is 13 amino acids long. The V gene's germline CDR1 is SGHTA and CDR2 FQGNSA. CDR3 region: CASSAQGYYGYTF. The CDR3 nucleotides are TGTGCCAGCAGTGCACAGGGATACTATGGCTACACCTTC. Combining the CDR3 with reference TRBV7-2 and TRBJ1-2 gives the whole variable domain GAGVSQSPSNKVTEKGKDVELRCDPISGHTALYWYRQSLGQGLEFLIYFQGNSAPDKSGLPSDRFSAERTGGSVSTLTIQRTQQEDSAVYLCASSAQGYYGYTFGSGTRLTVV.

CDR3 bases: TGTGCCAGCAGTTCCCCGGGTTTTGAAAAACTGTTTTTT. It is translated as CASSSPGFEKLFF. The chain uses TRBV27 and TRBJ1-4, with D unresolved. Germline CDR1 MNHEY, CDR2 SMNVEV (reference sequence). Trimming took 4 bases from V and 7 from J, leaving 10 bases between them. CDR3 length: 13 amino acids.

The rearrangement links TRBV5-4 to TRBJ2-5; possible D gene TRBD2, 7 bases. The CDR3 covers 14 residues. Germline CDR1 SGHNT, CDR2 YYREEE (reference sequence). Deletions cut 3 bases from V and 5 bases from J, with 14 bases between. CDR3 amino acids: CASSWGGHGETQYF. CDR3 coding DNA: TGTGCCAGCAGCTGGGGGGGCCATGGGGAGACCCAGTACTTC.

This clone has only one observation. The chain combines TRBV5-1 with TRBJ2-3; unclear D gene. Germline V gives CDR1 SGHRS, CDR2 YFSETQ. The CDR3 has 14 residues. V gave up 4 bases and J gave up 1 base, with 10 bases separating them. CDR3 protein: CASSLEAGTDTQYF. Here the CDR3 DNA reads TGCGCCAGCAGCCTCGAGGCGGGCACAGATACGCAGTATTTT.

As DNA, the CDR3 is TGTGCCAGCAATCGGGACAGACAAGAGACCCAGTACTTC. Encoded protein: CASNRDRQETQYF. The rearrangement links TRBV6-5 to TRBJ2-5, with 7 bases that match TRBD1. Per the germline V gene, CDR1 is MNHEY and CDR2 is SVGAGI. With V trimmed by 7 bases and J by 2 bases, 4 bases remained unmatched. The CDR3 loop spans 13 amino acids.

The genes are TRBV7-2 and TRBJ2-5; 8 bases agree with TRBD1. V shed 5 bases, J shed 5 bases, and the junction held 13 bases outside the gene matches. This CDR3 is 16 amino acids long. CDR1 and CDR2 (germline): SGHTA, FQGNSA. CDR3 in DNA: TGTGCCAGCAGCCATTGGGGGAACAGGGGGACCGAGACCCAGTACTTC. Protein: CASSHWGNRGTETQYF.

V gene TRBV10-3 combines with J gene TRBJ1-4, with 8 bases fitting TRBD1. Looked up from germline, CDR1 is ENHRY and CDR2 is SYGVKD. With V trimmed by 4 bases and J by 6 bases, 4 bases remained unmatched. The CDR3 loop spans 14 amino acids. CDR3 loop: CAISAQGGDEKLFF. The CDR3, as DNA: TGTGCCATCAGTGCACAGGGGGGGGATGAAAAACTGTTTTTT.

The genes are TRBV4-1 and TRBJ1-6; D uncertain. In germline, CDR1 is MGHRA, CDR2 YSYEKL. The CDR3 runs to 17 residues. V lost 4 bases, J lost 10 bases, and 23 bases lay in between. This chain's CDR3 is CASSRRRRDPETSPLHF. The CDR3 DNA follows: TGCGCCAGCAGCCGAAGGCGCCGGGATCCAGAAACGTCACCCCTCCACTTT.

The chain is built from TRBV12-3 or TRBV12-4 and TRBJ2-5; possible D gene TRBD2, 5 bases. The CDR3 has 13 amino acids. The V and J ends lost 1 base and 5 bases respectively, with 8 bases between them. In DNA form, the CDR3 reads TGTGCCAGCAGTTTAGACACGGGGGAGACCCAGTACTTC. Protein: CASSLDTGETQYF.

V usage is TRBV9 and J usage is TRBJ2-1; 9 bases match TRBD1. This CDR3 comprises 15 residues. Germline CDR1 SGDLS, CDR2 YYNGEE. Trimming cost V 4 bases and J 7 bases; bases outside gene matches: 9. CDR3 amino acids: CASSLRQGGGNEQFF. The CDR3 DNA sequence: TGTGCCAGCAGCTTGCGACAGGGGGGCGGGAATGAGCAGTTCTTC.

The genes are TRBV6-5 and TRBJ1-2; D gene ambiguous. The germline CDR1 and CDR2 sequences are MNHEY and SVGAGI. CDR3 length equals 14 residues. The V and J ends lost 5 bases and 4 bases respectively, with 14 bases between them. The CDR3 loop reads CASSKAGPSYGYTF. The CDR3 nucleotides are TGTGCCAGCAGTAAGGCGGGTCCCAGCTATGGCTACACCTTC.

The genes are TRBV6-2 or TRBV6-3 and TRBJ2-1; 14 bases match TRBD2. V gave up 4 bases and J gave up 0 bases; unmatched junction bases: 11. Looked up from germline, CDR1 is MNHEY and CDR2 is SVGEGT. The CDR3 contains 20 residues. CDR3 amino acids: CASSFSGTSGRGGSYNEQFF. DNA for the CDR3: TGTGCCAGCAGTTTCTCCGGGACTAGCGGGAGAGGGGGCTCCTACAATGAGCAGTTCTTC.

In this sample, this clone turned up once. The V gene is TRBV24-1, the J gene TRBJ2-1, with 7 bases identical to TRBD1. The CDR3 extends over 16 amino acids. The V segment lost 2 bases and the J segment 9 bases; nucleotides outside the gene matches: 12. Germline values: CDR1 KGHDR, CDR2 SFDVKD. The CDR3 loop reads CATSDYSAGGNIEQFF. In DNA, the CDR3 is TGTGCCACCAGTGATTATAGCGCAGGGGGAAATATTGAGCAGTTCTTC.

The chain joins TRBV6-2 or TRBV6-3 to TRBJ2-5; D may be TRBD1 (7 bases). V lost 6 bases, J lost 2 bases, and 16 bases lay in between. The germline V gene encodes CDR1 MNHEY and CDR2 SVGEGT. This CDR3 has 15 residues. CDR3 residues: CASSLQGTPQETQYF. For the CDR3, the DNA is TGTGCCAGCAGCTTACAGGGGACTCCACAAGAGACCCAGTACTTC.